This is a list of T cell receptor beta chains from one sample in a study of CD8 T cells in ankylosing spondylitis. TCRdb passed the 5' RACE reads through MiXCR, listing each CDR3 protein once. The sample carries hundreds of thousands of distinct CDR3 sequences, around 20% recorded once. Sequencing was done on a sample of blood, either unsorted or a sorted T cell fraction (not recorded which). Receptors were obtained from a male donor with ankylosing spondylitis or in good health (not recorded which). CDR3s include the opening cysteine and the closing phenylalanine or tryptophan. Fields, in order: D gene, CDR3 length, J gene, clone size, V gene, CDR3 protein, CDR3 DNA. The D gene is left open where the match is weak. Only part of the rows carry a size: once, few, many, or a class if the clone is expanded.

D: -
length: 14
J: TRBJ1-5
size: many
V: TRBV29-1
CDR3: CSVDKGRGNQPQHF
DNA: TGCAGCGTTGACAAGGGGCGAGGCAATCAGCCCCAGCATTTT

D: -
length: 12
J: TRBJ1-1
size: -
V: TRBV11-2
CDR3: CASSRVDTEAFF
DNA: TGTGCCAGCAGCCGGGTGGACACTGAAGCTTTCTTT

D: -
length: 14
J: TRBJ2-2
size: many
V: TRBV5-1
CDR3: CASSKQENTGELFF
DNA: TGCGCCAGCAGCAAACAGGAGAACACCGGGGAGCTGTTTTTT

D: TRBD1
length: 13
J: TRBJ2-1
size: -
V: TRBV24-1
CDR3: CTTSDSQGDEQFF
DNA: TGTACCACCAGTGATTCCCAGGGGGATGAGCAGTTCTTC

D: -
length: 12
J: TRBJ1-2
size: -
V: TRBV2
CDR3: CASSEQGIGYTF
DNA: TGTGCCAGCAGTGAGCAGGGCATAGGCTACACCTTC

D: -
length: 16
J: TRBJ1-5
size: few
V: TRBV19
CDR3: CASSIFSGSQNQPQHF
DNA: TGTGCCAGTAGTATATTTTCGGGATCTCAGAATCAGCCCCAGCATTTT

D: -
length: 16
J: TRBJ2-1
size: -
V: TRBV20-1
CDR3: CSASSGVRGREGEQFF
DNA: TGCAGTGCGAGTTCGGGAGTGCGGGGGCGAGAGGGTGAGCAGTTCTTC

D: TRBD1
length: 14
J: TRBJ1-1
size: -
V: TRBV5-1
CDR3: CASSSGQGATEAFF
DNA: TGCGCCAGCAGCTCGGGACAGGGGGCCACTGAAGCTTTCTTT

D: TRBD2
length: 16
J: TRBJ2-5
size: few
V: TRBV3-1
CDR3: CASSRGLAGVGETQYF
DNA: TGTGCCAGCAGCCGAGGACTAGCGGGAGTCGGAGAGACCCAGTACTTC

D: -
length: 16
J: TRBJ1-2
size: few
V: TRBV28
CDR3: CASSLLTGGRGGGYTF
DNA: TGTGCCAGCAGTTTACTTACAGGTGGAAGAGGCGGTGGCTACACCTTC

D: -
length: 12
J: TRBJ1-1
size: -
V: TRBV20-1
CDR3: CSASRAATEAFF
DNA: TGCAGTGCTAGTAGGGCAGCTACTGAAGCTTTCTTT

D: -
length: 13
J: TRBJ2-3
size: few
V: TRBV5-5
CDR3: CASSFGGRDTQYF
DNA: TGTGCCAGCAGCTTCGGGGGTAGAGATACGCAGTATTTT

D: -
length: 14
J: TRBJ1-1
size: many
V: TRBV5-1
CDR3: CASSLEGQNTEAFF
DNA: TGCGCCAGCAGCTTGGAGGGACAGAACACTGAAGCTTTCTTT

D: -
length: 13
J: TRBJ2-1
size: -
V: TRBV5-1
CDR3: CASSFNSNNEQFF
DNA: TGCGCCAGCAGCTTCAACTCTAATAATGAGCAGTTCTTC

D: -
length: 14
J: TRBJ2-4
size: -
V: TRBV7-9
CDR3: CASSSVEVVNIQYF
DNA: TGTGCCAGCAGCTCCGTAGAGGTGGTAAACATTCAGTACTTC

D: -
length: 16
J: TRBJ2-5
size: few
V: TRBV12-3/TRBV12-4
CDR3: CASTDIPAAVQETQYF
DNA: TGTGCCAGCACCGACATACCCGCGGCCGTCCAAGAGACCCAGTACTTC

D: -
length: 13
J: TRBJ1-1
size: -
V: TRBV28
CDR3: CASTGAVQGTAFF
DNA: TGTGCCAGTACTGGTGCTGTTCAGGGTACAGCTTTCTTT

D: -
length: 16
J: TRBJ2-1
size: few
V: TRBV12-3/TRBV12-4
CDR3: CASSLKVRSAYNEQFF
DNA: TGTGCCAGCAGTTTAAAGGTTCGTAGCGCCTACAATGAGCAGTTCTTC

D: TRBD2
length: 15
J: TRBJ2-2
size: many
V: TRBV3-1
CDR3: CASSQLAANTGELFF
DNA: TGTGCCAGCAGCCAACTAGCGGCGAACACCGGGGAGCTGTTTTTT

D: TRBD2
length: 16
J: TRBJ2-2
size: -
V: TRBV11-2
CDR3: CASSPVRGVGTGELFF
DNA: TGTGCCAGCAGCCCGGTCCGGGGGGTAGGCACCGGGGAGCTGTTTTTT

D: -
length: 14
J: TRBJ1-1
size: few
V: TRBV15
CDR3: CATSSARMNTEAFF
DNA: TGTGCCACCTCTTCGGCAAGGATGAACACTGAAGCTTTCTTT

D: TRBD1
length: 16
J: TRBJ1-4
size: few
V: TRBV24-1
CDR3: CATSESGQGAAEKLFF
DNA: TGTGCCACCAGTGAATCGGGACAGGGGGCCGCTGAAAAACTGTTTTTT

D: -
length: 13
J: TRBJ2-1
size: many
V: TRBV20-1
CDR3: CSARLEWRNEQFF
DNA: TGCAGTGCTAGATTGGAGTGGCGCAATGAGCAGTTCTTC

D: TRBD1
length: 14
J: TRBJ1-4
size: -
V: TRBV20-1
CDR3: CSAASGGFNEKLFF
DNA: TGCAGTGCTGCCTCAGGGGGCTTTAATGAAAAACTGTTTTTT

D: -
length: 17
J: TRBJ2-6
size: -
V: TRBV10-2
CDR3: CASLSITRSSGANVLTF
DNA: TGCGCCAGCTTATCCATTACCCGTAGCTCTGGGGCCAACGTCCTGACTTTC

D: -
length: 18
J: TRBJ2-5
size: few
V: TRBV9
CDR3: CASSVAAGRRRGAETQYF
DNA: TGTGCCAGCAGCGTAGCCGCGGGGCGACGTCGGGGGGCAGAGACCCAGTACTTC

D: TRBD1
length: 14
J: TRBJ2-1
size: many
V: TRBV10-3
CDR3: CAIRGTGGNNEQFF
DNA: TGTGCCATCAGGGGGACAGGGGGCAACAATGAGCAGTTCTTC

D: TRBD2
length: 13
J: TRBJ2-1
size: -
V: TRBV11-3
CDR3: CASSPGTSGEQFF
DNA: TGTGCCAGCAGCCCAGGGACTAGCGGTGAGCAGTTCTTC

D: TRBD1
length: 14
J: TRBJ1-1
size: few
V: TRBV7-8
CDR3: CASSLVSGGTEAFF
DNA: TGTGCCAGCAGCTTAGTGTCAGGGGGGACTGAAGCTTTCTTT

D: -
length: 14
J: TRBJ2-1
size: few
V: TRBV11-2
CDR3: CASSLAAGVNEQFF
DNA: TGTGCCAGCAGCTTAGCGGCAGGGGTTAATGAGCAGTTCTTC

D: -
length: 12
J: TRBJ2-5
size: many
V: TRBV12-3/TRBV12-4
CDR3: CASTTRVETQYF
DNA: TGTGCCAGCACCACAAGGGTAGAGACCCAGTACTTC

D: -
length: 14
J: TRBJ2-3
size: few
V: TRBV18
CDR3: CASSPPRSTDTQYF
DNA: TGTGCCAGCTCACCACCGAGGAGCACAGATACGCAGTATTTT

D: -
length: 17
J: TRBJ1-1
size: few
V: TRBV21-1
CDR3: CASSKGEKGLLCTEAFF
DNA: TGTGCCAGCAGCAAAGGGGAGAAGGGATTGCTCTGCACTGAAGCTTTCTTT

D: TRBD2
length: 13
J: TRBJ2-4
size: -
V: TRBV12-3/TRBV12-4
CDR3: CASTWTRRGIQYF
DNA: TGTGCCAGCACCTGGACTAGAAGGGGCATTCAGTACTTC

D: -
length: 16
J: TRBJ2-2
size: few
V: TRBV7-2
CDR3: CASSSVTRTLTGELFF
DNA: TGTGCCAGCAGCTCAGTAACACGAACCCTCACCGGGGAGCTGTTTTTT

D: -
length: 16
J: TRBJ2-3
size: many
V: TRBV24-1
CDR3: CATSDTTGMVTDTQYF
DNA: TGTGCCACCAGTGATACAACAGGTATGGTGACAGATACGCAGTATTTT

D: -
length: 14
J: TRBJ1-1
size: -
V: TRBV29-1
CDR3: CSVEDSRAYTEAFF
DNA: TGCAGCGTTGAAGATAGCAGGGCTTACACTGAAGCTTTCTTT

D: TRBD2
length: 16
J: TRBJ2-2
size: -
V: TRBV7-2
CDR3: CASSLVAGGPTGELFF
DNA: TGTGCCAGCAGCTTAGTGGCGGGGGGCCCCACCGGGGAGCTGTTTTTT

D: -
length: 13
J: TRBJ1-2
size: -
V: TRBV30
CDR3: CASSDITNYGYTF
DNA: TGTGCCTCCTCGGACATAACTAACTATGGCTACACCTTC

D: -
length: 15
J: TRBJ2-3
size: -
V: TRBV5-6
CDR3: CASSFRGVSTDTQYF
DNA: TGTGCCAGCAGCTTTCGAGGGGTCAGCACAGATACGCAGTATTTT

D: TRBD1
length: 13
J: TRBJ1-5
size: -
V: TRBV12-3/TRBV12-4
CDR3: CASSLDRAQPQHF
DNA: TGTGCCAGCAGTCTAGACAGGGCTCAGCCCCAGCATTTT